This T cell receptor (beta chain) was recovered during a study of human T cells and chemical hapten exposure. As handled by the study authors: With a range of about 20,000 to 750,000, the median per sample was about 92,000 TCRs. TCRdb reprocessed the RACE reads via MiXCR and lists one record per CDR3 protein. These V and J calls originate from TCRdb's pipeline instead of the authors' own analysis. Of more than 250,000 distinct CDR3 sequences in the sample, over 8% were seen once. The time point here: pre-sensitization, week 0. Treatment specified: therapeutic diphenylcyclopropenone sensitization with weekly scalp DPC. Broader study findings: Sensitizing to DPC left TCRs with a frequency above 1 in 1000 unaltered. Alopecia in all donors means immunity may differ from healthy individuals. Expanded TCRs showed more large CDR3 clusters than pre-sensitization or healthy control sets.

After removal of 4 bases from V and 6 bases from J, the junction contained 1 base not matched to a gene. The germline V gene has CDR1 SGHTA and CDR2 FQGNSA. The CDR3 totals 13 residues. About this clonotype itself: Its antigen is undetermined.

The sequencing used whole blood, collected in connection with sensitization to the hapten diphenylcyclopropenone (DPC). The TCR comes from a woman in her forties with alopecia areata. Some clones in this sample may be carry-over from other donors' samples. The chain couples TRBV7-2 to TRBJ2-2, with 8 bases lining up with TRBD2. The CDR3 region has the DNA TGTGCCAGCAGCTCGGGACTAGCCGGGGAGCTGTTTTTT. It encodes CASSSGLAGELFF.